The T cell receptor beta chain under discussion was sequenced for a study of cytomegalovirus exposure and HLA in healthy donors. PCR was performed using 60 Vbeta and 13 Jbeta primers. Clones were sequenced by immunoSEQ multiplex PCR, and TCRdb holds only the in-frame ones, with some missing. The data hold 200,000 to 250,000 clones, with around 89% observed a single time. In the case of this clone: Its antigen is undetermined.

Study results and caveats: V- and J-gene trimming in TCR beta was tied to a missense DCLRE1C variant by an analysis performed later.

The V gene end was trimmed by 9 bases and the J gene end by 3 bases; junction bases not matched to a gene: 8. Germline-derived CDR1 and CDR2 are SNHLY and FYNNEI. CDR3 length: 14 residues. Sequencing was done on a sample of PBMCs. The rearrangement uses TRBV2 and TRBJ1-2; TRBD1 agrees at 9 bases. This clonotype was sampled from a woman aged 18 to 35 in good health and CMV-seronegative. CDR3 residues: CASRATGGDYGYTF. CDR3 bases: TGTGCCAGTAGAGCCACAGGGGGCGACTATGGCTACACCTTC.